These T cell receptor beta chains were read from a single sample in a study of blood T cell repertoires in COVID-19. The assay was immunoSEQ multiplex PCR, and TCRdb's table has in-frame clones only and misses some. The table records about 150,000 clones, roughly three quarters of them present only once. The sequencing sample was made of peripheral blood. Source of these receptors: a man aged 45-65 years with active or convalescent COVID-19. Each CDR3 is given with its conserved first and last residue. D genes are given only for firm matches. Expanded clones are given a class, and other clones once, few, many or no size at all.

J | size | D | V | CDR3 | DNA
TRBJ2-7 | . | TRBD2 | TRBV30 | CAWSVAGGIGEQYF | TGTGCCTGGAGTGTAGCGGGAGGAATTGGAGAGCAGTACTTC
TRBJ2-5 | . | TRBD2 | TRBV27 | CASSLYLAGDLETQYF | TGTGCCAGCAGTTTATATCTAGCGGGAGACCTAGAGACCCAGTACTTC
TRBJ2-2 | . | TRBD2 | TRBV10-1 | CASSPMGLAGSNTGELFF | TGCGCCAGCAGCCCCATGGGGCTAGCGGGATCGAACACCGGGGAGCTGTTTTTT
TRBJ2-2 | . | TRBD1 | TRBV24-1 | CATSDLRTGATGELFF | TGTGCCACCAGTGATTTAAGGACAGGGGCGACCGGGGAGCTGTTTTTT
TRBJ1-5 | . | TRBD1 | TRBV19 | CASSIPRTGNQPQHF | TGTGCCAGTAGTATTCCCAGGACAGGGAATCAGCCCCAGCATTTT
TRBJ2-7 | . | TRBD2 | TRBV27 | CASRTGLAGGGPYEQYF | TGTGCCAGCAGGACGGGACTAGCGGGAGGAGGCCCCTACGAGCAGTACTTC
TRBJ2-7 | once | TRBD1 | TRBV28 | CASSNVRGTGSYEQYF | TGTGCCAGCAGTAATGTCCGCGGGACAGGGTCCTACGAGCAGTACTTC
TRBJ2-3 | . | TRBD2 | TRBV27 | CASSFSGNTDTQYF | TGTGCCAGCAGTTTTAGCGGGAACACAGATACGCAGTATTTT
TRBJ1-5 | . | . | TRBV19 | CASSIDRWVNQPQHF | TGTGCCAGTAGTATCGACAGGTGGGTCAATCAGCCCCAGCATTTT
TRBJ2-7 | once | TRBD1 | TRBV18 | CASSPLSDRGYEQYF | TGTGCCAGCTCACCGCTCTCGGACAGGGGGTACGAGCAGTACTTC
TRBJ1-5 | . | TRBD1 | TRBV6-4 | CASSDPRQGNQPQHF | TGTGCCAGCAGTGACCCACGACAGGGTAATCAGCCCCAGCATTTT
TRBJ1-2 | . | TRBD1 | TRBV7-3 | CASSLGGQVDYTF | TGTGCCAGCAGCTTGGGGGGACAGGTAGACTACACCTTC
TRBJ2-7 | . | TRBD1 | TRBV9 | CASSVDDRESYYEQYF | TGTGCCAGCAGCGTTGATGACAGGGAGTCCTACTACGAGCAGTACTTC
TRBJ1-5 | few | . | TRBV13 | CASSFRGYSNQPQHF | TGTGCCAGCAGCTTTAGGGGCTATAGCAATCAGCCCCAGCATTTT
TRBJ2-7 | few | TRBD2 | TRBV7-8 | CASTLVSGASSYEQYF | TGTGCCAGCACCCTCGTTAGCGGGGCAAGCTCCTACGAGCAGTACTTC
TRBJ2-7 | . | . | TRBV7-9 | CASSLADTRSYEQYF | TGTGCCAGCAGCTTGGCAGACACTCGCTCCTACGAGCAGTACTTC
TRBJ2-2 | . | . | TRBV21-1 | CASSNQILLGERGAGELFF | TGTGCCAGCAGCAACCAAATTCTCCTTGGAGAGCGGGGGGCCGGGGAGCTGTTTTTT
TRBJ2-5 | . | TRBD2 | TRBV7-2 | CASSPRGRAGGETQYF | TGTGCCAGCAGCCCGCGCGGGAGGGCCGGGGGAGAGACCCAGTACTTC
TRBJ2-3 | . | TRBD2 | TRBV27 | CASSLFPSGSSRFPGTDTQYF | TGTGCCAGCAGTTTATTCCCTAGCGGGAGTTCTAGATTTCCTGGCACAGATACGCAGTATTTT
TRBJ2-1 | . | . | TRBV5-6 | CASSLNREQFF | TGTGCCAGCAGCTTAAACAGGGAGCAGTTCTTC
TRBJ2-7 | few | TRBD1 | TRBV5-1 | CASSPGTGERSYEQYF | TGCGCCAGCAGCCCCGGGACAGGGGAGAGGTCCTACGAGCAGTACTTC
TRBJ2-3 | . | TRBD2 | TRBV6-7 | CASISPQAGGPGDTQYF | TGTGCCAGCATCTCCCCCCAAGCGGGAGGGCCGGGGGATACGCAGTATTTT
TRBJ2-1 | . | . | TRBV6-5 | CASSYSRDNEQFF | TGTGCCAGCAGTTACTCGCGGGACAATGAGCAGTTCTTC
TRBJ1-1 | . | TRBD1 | TRBV28 | CASSSDKTGVNTEAFF | TGTGCCAGCAGTTCGGACAAGACAGGGGTGAACACTGAAGCTTTCTTT